The 6 T cell receptor beta chains in this list originate from one sample, sequenced in a study of cytomegalovirus exposure and HLA in healthy donors. The PCR used 60 Vbeta and 13 Jbeta primers. The protocol was immunoSEQ multiplex PCR, while the TCRdb copy is restricted to in-frame clones and leaves out a portion. The repertoire holds about 100,000 clones, about 81% seen once, with roughly 2.7% in the top ten. The specimen sequenced was PBMCs. Receptor source: a young man in good health and CMV-seropositive.

This clone was detected only once. The chain combines TRBV11-2 with TRBJ1-2; D is unresolved. CDR3 length: 16 residues. Germline CDR1 SGHAT, CDR2 FQNNGV. With 4 bases removed from V and 6 bases from J, the gap between germline ends came to 21 bases. CDR3 region: CASSSRTEPSGDGYTF. CDR3 coding DNA: TGTGCCAGCAGCTCCCGGACGGAGCCGTCGGGAGATGGCTACACCTTC.

The chain joins TRBV7-9 to TRBJ2-1; 7 bases match TRBD2. CDR3 length: 14 amino acids. V shed 6 bases and J 1 base; nucleotides not matched to a gene: 3. The V gene's germline CDR1 is SEHNR and CDR2 FQNEAQ (reference sequence). The CDR3 DNA reads TGTGCCAGCAGGGGAGGGACGTCCTACAATGAGCAGTTCTTC. This translates into CASRGGTSYNEQFF. Looking up the rest from reference TRBV7-9 and TRBJ2-1 gives the full variable domain: DTGVSQNPRHKITKRGQNVTFRCDPISEHNRLYWYRQTLGQGPEFLTYFQNEAQLEKSRLLSDRFSAERPKGSFSTLEIQRTEQGDSAMYLCASRGGTSYNEQFFGPGTRLTVL.

The rearrangement joins TRBV7-6 to TRBJ2-5; weak D call: TRBD2 (6 bases). Germline V gene data show CDR1 as SGHVS and CDR2 as FNYEAQ. There are 15 residues in the CDR3. Trimming pared 5 bases from V and 1 base from J, leaving 14 bases between. CDR3 nucleotide sequence: TGTGCCAGCAGCCATTCTCGACTAGTCCAAGAGACCCAGTACTTC. Translation: CASSHSRLVQETQYF.

DNA for the CDR3: TGTGCCTGGAGTGTCCCCGGACAGGGGAACTATGGCTACACCTTC. Translated, it gives CAWSVPGQGNYGYTF. This chain links TRBV30 with TRBJ1-2, with 9 bases that match TRBD1. Losses at the gene ends were 0 bases for V and 2 bases for J; bases not matched to a gene: 4. The CDR3 is 15 residues long. Germline V gives CDR1 GTSNPN, CDR2 SVGIG (reference sequence).

The CDR3 loop reads CASSNYRGLNTEAFF. The CDR3 DNA follows: TGTGCCAGTAGTAATTACAGGGGGTTGAACACTGAAGCTTTCTTT. V and J are TRBV19 and TRBJ1-1; 8 nucleotides agree with TRBD1. The CDR3 totals 15 residues. Germline lookup yields CDR1 LNHDA and CDR2 SQIVND (reference sequence). Trimming cost V 4 bases and J 0 bases; bases outside gene matches: 4.

The gene calls are TRBV7-5 and TRBJ1-6. TRBV7-5 is shown as a pseudogene. This CDR3 has 17 amino acids. CDR3 sequence reads: CVRSLRCRVYNNSPLHF. The CDR3 DNA reads as TGTGTCAGAAGCTTACGCTGCCGGGTCTATAATAATTCACCCCTCCACTTT.